A single sample gave rise to the 14 T cell receptor beta chains below, sequenced in a study of blood T cell repertoires in COVID-19. Libraries were prepared by immunoSEQ multiplex PCR; TCRdb keeps only in-frame clonotypes and omits some of them. This sample has over 400,000 clones, with roughly 91% found just once. The sequenced sample consisted of peripheral blood. The receptors derive from a woman in her forties or fifties with COVID-19, enrolled during active disease.

The V call is TRBV7-8, the J call TRBJ1-5; D is unclear. The CDR3 has 14 amino acids. The germline gives CDR1 SGHVS, CDR2 FQNEAQ. V was clipped by 7 bases and J by 6 bases, with 16 bases between them. The chain's CDR3 is CASTWGGPRQPQHF. CDR3 DNA: TGTGCCAGCACTTGGGGAGGGCCTCGTCAGCCCCAGCATTTT.

The chain joins TRBV12-3 or TRBV12-4 to TRBJ1-1, with D tentatively TRBD1 (5 bases). This CDR3 region has 11 residues. V lost 5 bases and J lost 7, with 8 bases in between. CDR3 sequence (DNA): TGTGCCAGCAGTCACGGACATGAAGCTTTCTTT. This gives the protein CASSHGHEAFF.

This rearrangement joins TRBV30 to TRBJ1-5, with D unclear. This CDR3 region has 13 residues. Trimming took 2 bases from V and 5 from J, leaving 10 bases between them. Germline loops: CDR1 GTSNPN, CDR2 SVGIG (reference sequence). The CDR3 region is CAWSQALDQPQHF. CDR3 nucleotides: TGTGCCTGGAGTCAGGCCCTGGATCAGCCCCAGCATTTT.

The rearrangement links TRBV7-8 to TRBJ1-2; TRBD1 is a possible D gene (6 bases). Looked up from germline, CDR1 is SGHVS and CDR2 is FQNEAQ. The CDR3 totals 13 residues. With 5 bases removed from V and 6 bases from J, the gap between germline ends came to 13 bases. The CDR3 sequence: CASSETGPDGYTF. As DNA, the CDR3 is TGTGCCAGCAGCGAGACAGGTCCCGATGGCTACACCTTC.

The chain employs TRBV28 and TRBJ2-1; TRBD2 matches at 10 bases. V was pared by 4 bases and J by 4 bases, with 7 bases of the junction left unmatched. Looked up from germline, CDR1 is MDHEN and CDR2 is SYDVKM. The CDR3 extends over 16 amino acids. CDR3 coding DNA: TGTGCCAGCAGTTCACTAACTAGCGGGGCATACAATGAGCAGTTCTTC. Protein sequence: CASSSLTSGAYNEQFF.

The chain has TRBV24-1 and TRBJ2-3; perhaps TRBD1 as D (5 bases). The CDR3 sequence is 15 residues long. Germline CDR1 and CDR2: KGHDR and SFDVKD. The V gene lost 3 bases and the J gene lost 6 bases, with 15 bases spanning the gap. The CDR3 DNA follows: TGTGCCACCAGTGATCCCCGCTGGGGCGAGGATACGCAGTATTTT. Its translation: CATSDPRWGEDTQYF.

The chain uses TRBV2 and TRBJ1-2; D perhaps matches TRBD1 (6 bases). Germline CDR1 reads SNHLY; CDR2 reads FYNNEI. CDR3 length equals 14 residues. V was shortened by 4 bases and J by 1 base, with 10 bases between the two germline ends. The CDR3, as DNA: TGTGCCAGCAGTGGGTGGACAGTTAACTATGGCTACACCTTC. It encodes CASSGWTVNYGYTF.

The chain carries TRBV19 and TRBJ1-1; D possibly corresponds to TRBD1 (5 bases). CDR1 is LNHDA, CDR2 SQIVND, per germline (reference sequence). The CDR3 contains 16 residues. Trimming cost V 7 bases and J 1 base, with 19 bases left between them. DNA of the CDR3: TGTGCCAGTACTCCCCGGACGCGCGGGACGAACACTGAAGCTTTCTTT. Translating it yields CASTPRTRGTNTEAFF.

This sequence joins TRBV7-3 and TRBJ2-2; D unclear. Germline V lookup: CDR1 SGHTA, CDR2 FQGTGA. V was cut by 3 bases and J by 4 bases, with 9 bases left in between. This CDR3 region has 14 residues. CDR3: CASSFAEATGELFF. The CDR3 region has the DNA TGTGCCAGCAGCTTTGCAGAGGCCACCGGGGAGCTGTTTTTT.

The chain employs TRBV6-2 or TRBV6-3 and TRBJ1-4, with 10 bases that match TRBD1. There are 17 residues in the CDR3. V was clipped by 1 base and J by 3 bases; unmatched bases: 5. Germline V lookup: CDR1 MNHEY, CDR2 SVGEGT. CDR3 DNA sequence: TGTGCCAGCAGTTACTTCGGGACAGGGGTAGCTAATGAAAAACTGTTTTTT. Amino acids: CASSYFGTGVANEKLFF.

The chain combines TRBV4-1 with TRBJ2-3; 12 bases line up with TRBD2. Germline trimming cut 4 bases from V and 6 bases from J; bases unmatched to any gene: 8. Germline V CDR1 and CDR2: MGHRA, YSYEKL. This CDR3 has 16 amino acids. The CDR3 region has the DNA TGCGCCAGCAGCCTTGGGACTAGCGGGCTGCGGGATACGCAGTATTTT. Translating gives CASSLGTSGLRDTQYF.

The chain is built from TRBV7-6 and TRBJ1-6; D is perhaps TRBD1 (5 bases). The CDR3 consists of 18 residues. CDR1 and CDR2 from the germline V gene are SGHVS and FNYEAQ. The V end lost 2 bases, the J end lost 5 bases, and 19 bases lay between the germline ends. The CDR3 region is CASSLRPSPPGNNSPLHF. DNA of the CDR3: TGTGCCAGCAGCTTAAGACCGTCCCCGCCAGGGAATAATTCACCCCTCCACTTT.

The rearrangement joins TRBV9 to TRBJ1-2; possible D gene TRBD1, 5 bases. Trimming removed 5 bases from V and 4 bases from J, with 18 bases in between. Germline CDR1 is SGDLS and CDR2 is YYNGEE. There are 15 residues in the CDR3. CDR3 coding DNA: TGTGCCAGCAGTCCCCGACAGCTTGGTAGCTATGGCTACACCTTC. It yields the protein CASSPRQLGSYGYTF.

This sequence joins TRBV11-3 and TRBJ1-1; the D gene is possibly TRBD1 (5 bases). The CDR3 is 13 amino acids. CDR1 and CDR2 from the germline V gene are SGHNT and YENEEA. Trimming took 3 bases from V and 1 from J, leaving 6 bases between them. The DNA for the CDR3 is TGTGCCAGCAGCTTGACAGAGAACACTGAAGCTTTCTTT. It encodes CASSLTENTEAFF. Based on the CDR3 plus reference TRBV11-3 and TRBJ1-1, the full variable domain is EAGVVQSPRYKIIEKKQPVAFWCNPISGHNTLYWYLQNLGQGPELLIRYENEEAVDDSQLPKDRFSAERLKGVDSTLKIQPAELGDSAVYLCASSLTENTEAFFGQGTRLTVV.